The 23 T cell receptor beta chains below were found in one sample sequenced in a study of CD8+ T cells in alopecia areata. Reverse transcription of extracted RNA yielded cDNA, which provided the sequencing template. The protocol was immunoSEQ multiplex PCR, while the TCRdb copy is restricted to in-frame clones and leaves out a portion. The repertoire includes 220,000 or so clones, 57% of them detected once, and 0.4% to 0.55% sits in the top ten. Specimen: CD4+ T cells sorted from blood, collected at week 0. These receptors were collected from a human donor with alopecia areata.

The gene calls are TRBV29-1 and TRBJ2-7; 7 bases are a match to TRBD2. CDR3 length: 11 amino acids. V dropped 6 bases and J dropped 7; count of bases not matched to a gene: 6. The germline gives CDR1 SQVTM, CDR2 ANQGSEA. CDR3 amino acids: CSVAGLKEQYF. The CDR3 bases are TGCAGCGTCGCGGGACTAAAAGAGCAGTACTTC.

This sequence joins TRBV28 and TRBJ1-1, with D possibly matching TRBD1 (5 bases). V was trimmed by 3 bases and J by 1 base, leaving 6 bases between them. CDR1 is MDHEN, CDR2 SYDVKM, per germline. The CDR3 runs 13 residues. CDR3 nucleotides: TGTGCCAGCAGTTTGGGGCAGAACACTGAAGCTTTCTTT. It encodes CASSLGQNTEAFF.

This sequence joins TRBV7-9 and TRBJ2-7; D call uncertain. The V gene's germline CDR1 is SEHNR and CDR2 FQNEAQ (reference sequence). V lost 5 bases, J lost 1 base, and 9 bases lay in between. The CDR3 has 13 amino acids. This CDR3 reads CASSPGLSYEQYF. The CDR3, as DNA: TGTGCCAGCAGCCCGGGTCTTTCCTACGAGCAGTACTTC.

This clone has a handful of counts. This chain joins TRBV2 and TRBJ2-7; D is perhaps TRBD2 (6 bases). This CDR3 spans 12 amino acids. The germline V gene has CDR1 SNHLY and CDR2 FYNNEI. Trimming pared 3 bases from V and 10 bases from J, leaving 13 bases between. Here the CDR3 DNA reads TGTGCCAGCAGTGAGCCGGGGAGGTTACAGTACTTC. It yields the protein CASSEPGRLQYF. The full variable domain, in which reference TRBV2 and TRBJ2-7 provide the parts outside the CDR3, is EPEVTQTPSHQVTQMGQEVILRCVPISNHLYFYWYRQILGQKVEFLVSFYNNEISEKSEIFDDQFSVERPDGSNFTLKIRSTKLEDSAMYFCASSEPGRLQYFGPGTRLTVT.

The chain uses TRBV6-5 and TRBJ1-1, with D hard to call. V was trimmed by 5 bases and J by 7 bases, leaving 8 bases between them. CDR1 and CDR2 (germline): MNHEY, SVGAGI. The CDR3 is made up of 11 amino acids. The CDR3 reads CASSDGREAFF. CDR3 DNA sequence: TGTGCCAGCAGTGACGGACGTGAAGCTTTCTTT.

This chain connects TRBV25-1 to TRBJ2-5; TRBD2 matches at 9 bases. Germline lookup yields CDR1 MGHDK and CDR2 SYGVNS. CDR3 length: 16 residues. Germline trimming cut 3 bases from V and 5 bases from J; bases unmatched to any gene: 10. CDR3 loop: CASSDPAGGLGETQYF. The CDR3 DNA reads as TGTGCCAGCAGTGATCCTGCGGGAGGGCTGGGGGAGACCCAGTACTTC.

This clone came up a few times. The chain combines TRBV29-1 with TRBJ1-1; D is ambiguous. The CDR3 contains 13 residues. V lost 3 bases and J 4 bases, leaving 12 bases between the germline ends. Germline V gene sequence: CDR1 SQVTM, CDR2 ANQGSEA. CDR3 sequence reads: CSVESIEGTEAFF. The CDR3 DNA follows: TGCAGCGTTGAGTCCATTGAAGGCACTGAAGCTTTCTTT.

V is TRBV5-1 and J is TRBJ2-6; D remains unclear. The germline gives CDR1 SGHRS, CDR2 YFSETQ. This CDR3 has 15 residues. Trimming removed 7 bases at V and 2 bases at J, with 13 bases between. In DNA form, the CDR3 reads TGCGCCAGCGGGCTACTAAGCACTGGGGCCAACGTCCTGACTTTC. Amino acid sequence: CASGLLSTGANVLTF.

The V and J genes are TRBV25-1 and TRBJ2-5; possibly TRBD1 for D (5 bases). Trimming shortened V by 4 bases and J by 7 bases, and 25 bases separated the two germline ends. Germline V lookup: CDR1 MGHDK, CDR2 SYGVNS. The CDR3 consists of 17 residues. The CDR3 nucleotides are TGTGCCAGCAGTGTCCCGTTGGACAACCTTCGAGCTGGGACCCAGTACTTC. It translates to CASSVPLDNLRAGTQYF. Combining the CDR3 with reference TRBV25-1 and TRBJ2-5 gives the whole variable domain EADIYQTPRYLVIGTGKKITLECSQTMGHDKMYWYQQDPGMELHLIHYSYGVNSTEKGDLSSESTVSRIRTEHFPLTLESARPSHTSQYLCASSVPLDNLRAGTQYFGPGTRLLVL.

This chain links TRBV30 with TRBJ2-3; D gene uncertain. The CDR3 runs to 12 residues. The germline V gene encodes CDR1 GTSNPN and CDR2 SVGIG (reference sequence). V was trimmed by 2 bases and J by 6 bases, leaving 9 bases between them. CDR3 DNA: TGTGCCTGGAGTCCTCCCGGGGATACGCAGTATTTT. This sequence encodes CAWSPPGDTQYF.

This rearrangement joins TRBV2 to TRBJ1-5, with D unresolved. Germline CDR1 and CDR2: SNHLY and FYNNEI. V was trimmed by 6 bases and J by 7 bases, leaving 19 bases between them. The CDR3 is made up of 15 amino acids. The DNA of the CDR3 is TGTGCCAGCAGCTCCGACCCTCTCCGATCGCAGCCCCAGCATTTT. Translating it yields CASSSDPLRSQPQHF.

The chain recombines TRBV9 with TRBJ2-1, with TRBD2 matching over 9 bases. The CDR3 loop spans 17 amino acids. Germline values: CDR1 SGDLS, CDR2 YYNGEE. J was trimmed by 6 bases and V by 4 bases; bases with no gene match: 14. The CDR3 spells CASSSSYLAGALNEQFF. The DNA of the CDR3 is TGTGCCAGCAGCTCATCCTACTTAGCGGGAGCTCTCAATGAGCAGTTCTTC. Full variable domain (missing parts from reference TRBV9 and TRBJ2-1): DSGVTQTPKHLITATGQRVTLRCSPRSGDLSVYWYQQSLDQGLQFLIQYYNGEERAKGNILERFSAQQFPDLHSELNLSSLELGDSALYFCASSSSYLAGALNEQFFGPGTRLTVL.

This rearrangement joins TRBV5-1 to TRBJ2-7; D unresolved. CDR1 and CDR2 (germline): SGHRS, YFSETQ. CDR3 length: 11 amino acids. V lost 4 bases and J 9 bases, leaving 11 bases between the germline ends. The CDR3 bases are TGCGCCAGCAGCGAAACCGACGTGCAGTACTTC. Its translation is CASSETDVQYF.

The gene calls are TRBV6-5 and TRBJ1-2, with D unresolved. Trimming removed 2 bases at V and 0 bases at J, with 13 bases between. This CDR3 has 16 amino acids. Germline-derived CDR1 and CDR2 are MNHEY and SVGAGI. The CDR3 DNA follows: TGTGCCAGCAGTTACGCCGGGCCGTACACTAACTATGGCTACACCTTC. It encodes CASSYAGPYTNYGYTF.

The chain employs TRBV4-2 and TRBJ1-4; the match to TRBD1 covers 7 bases. V shed 0 bases, J shed 6 bases, and the junction held 10 bases outside the gene matches. This CDR3 contains 17 residues. Germline CDR1 reads LGHNA; CDR2 reads YNFKEQ. The CDR3 coding sequence is TGTGCCAGCAGCCAAGATCGAGGGGGCAGGAGGCATGAAAAACTGTTTTTT. Its protein product is CASSQDRGGRRHEKLFF.

On this clone: The sample holds other DNA sequences that translate to the same CDR3. The chain joins TRBV29-1 to TRBJ1-2; D gene uncertain. CDR3 length equals 12 residues. Germline values: CDR1 SQVTM, CDR2 ANQGSEA. V lost 6 bases to trimming and J lost 3 bases, with 11 bases between them. The CDR3 DNA reads TGCAGCGTGGGAGGTGGGGACTATGGCTACACCTTC. Amino acids: CSVGGGDYGYTF.

This chain uses TRBV4-2 with TRBJ2-7; D is ambiguous. Between the trimmed V and J ends, which lost 4 bases and 6 bases, there was a span of 13 bases. Per germline, CDR1 LGHNA and CDR2 YNFKEQ. The CDR3 length is 13 residues. The chain's CDR3 is CASSRTAVSEQYF. The CDR3 coding sequence is TGTGCCAGCAGCCGAACGGCGGTTTCCGAGCAGTACTTC.

V and J are TRBV6-1 and TRBJ2-1; 7 bases are a match to TRBD2. J was trimmed by 13 bases and V by 5 bases; bases with no gene match: 5. From germline, CDR1 is MNHNS and CDR2 SASEGT. CDR3 length equals 11 residues. The CDR3 loop is CASSPRGEQFF. CDR3 coding DNA: TGTGCCAGCAGTCCCCGGGGGGAACAGTTCTTC.

V usage is TRBV29-1 and J usage is TRBJ2-5, with D possibly matching TRBD2 (6 bases). V shed 7 bases and J shed 7 bases, with 19 bases lying between them. Germline V gene lookup returns CDR1 SQVTM and CDR2 ANQGSEA. The CDR3 extends over 13 amino acids. CDR3 in amino acids: CSAEGLFKGTQYF. The DNA of the CDR3 is TGCAGCGCGGAGGGACTGTTCAAGGGGACCCAGTACTTC. Full variable domain (outside the CDR3, taken from reference TRBV29-1 and TRBJ2-5): SAVISQKPSRDICQRGTSLTIQCQVDSQVTMMFWYRQQPGQSLTLIATANQGSEATYESGFVIDKFPISRPNLTFSTLTVSNMSPEDSSIYLCSAEGLFKGTQYFGPGTRLLVL.

The chain joins TRBV19 to TRBJ1-5; D gene ambiguous. CDR1 and CDR2 from the germline V gene are LNHDA and SQIVND (reference sequence). The V and J ends lost 4 bases and 6 bases respectively, with 10 bases between them. The CDR3 is made up of 13 amino acids. The CDR3: CASSKDSGQPQHF. The DNA of the CDR3 is TGTGCCAGTAGTAAGGACTCGGGTCAGCCCCAGCATTTT.

This chain connects TRBV7-8 to TRBJ1-5; D is uncertain. The V gene lost 5 bases and the J gene lost 2 bases, with 13 bases spanning the gap. The CDR3 runs 15 residues. Germline CDR1 is SGHVS and CDR2 is FQNEAQ. The CDR3 loop is CASSAQRMGNQPQHF. CDR3 nucleotides: TGTGCCAGCAGCGCCCAGAGGATGGGCAATCAGCCCCAGCATTTT.

The chain couples TRBV7-8 to TRBJ1-2, with D unresolved. Germline values: CDR1 SGHVS, CDR2 FQNEAQ. V was cut by 4 bases and J by 8 bases, with 14 bases left in between. The CDR3 runs 13 residues. CDR3 sequence reads: CASSSNIGLGYTF. CDR3 coding DNA: TGTGCCAGCAGCTCGAATATAGGGCTAGGCTACACCTTC.

The CDR3 nucleotides read TGTGCCAGCAGCGTAGCGCCGAATCAGGATTCACCCCTCCACTTT. The encoded protein is CASSVAPNQDSPLHF. The rearrangement uses TRBV9 and TRBJ1-6, with D uncertain. In germline, CDR1 is SGDLS, CDR2 YYNGEE. This CDR3 is 15 amino acids long. Trimming removed 0 bases from V and 8 bases from J, with 12 bases in between.